This T cell receptor beta chain stems from a study of tumor and adjacent non-tumor tissue in lung cancer. The study, taken as a whole, reports: In normal lung, the top 100 clones were significantly more dominant than in tumor. Patients with more diverse tumor TCRs had worse survival.

Three rounds of nested PCR, following a modified ARM-PCR protocol, produced the TCRbeta library. TCRdb re-called the multiplex PCR reads with MiXCR, one entry per CDR3 protein. The table includes about 85,000 distinct CDR3 sequences, around 57% detected once. No cell sorting was done before RNA was extracted from the tissue. Newly diagnosed lung cancer patients had thoracic surgery in China, August–November 2014, without prior chemotherapy. This clonotype qualifies as medium-sized. No antigen is known for it. Sample: lung tumor tissue. The origin of this receptor is a man between 65 and 80 years old with non-small cell lung cancer.

In DNA form, the CDR3 reads TGTGCCAGCAGCTCTAAGACTAGCGGTGAGCAGTTCTTC. Translated, it gives CASSSKTSGEQFF. This chain links TRBV11-2 with TRBJ2-1; TRBD2 aligns across 9 bases. V lost 4 bases to trimming and J lost 9 bases; unmatched junction nucleotides: 4. This CDR3 contains 13 residues. The germline CDR1 and CDR2 sequences are SGHAT and FQNNGV. The whole variable domain, filled in from reference TRBV11-2 and TRBJ2-1, reads EAGVAQSPRYKIIEKRQSVAFWCNPISGHATLYWYQQILGQGPKLLIQFQNNGVVDDSQLPKDRFSAERLKGVDSTLKIQPAKLEDSAVYLCASSSKTSGEQFFGPGTRLTVL.